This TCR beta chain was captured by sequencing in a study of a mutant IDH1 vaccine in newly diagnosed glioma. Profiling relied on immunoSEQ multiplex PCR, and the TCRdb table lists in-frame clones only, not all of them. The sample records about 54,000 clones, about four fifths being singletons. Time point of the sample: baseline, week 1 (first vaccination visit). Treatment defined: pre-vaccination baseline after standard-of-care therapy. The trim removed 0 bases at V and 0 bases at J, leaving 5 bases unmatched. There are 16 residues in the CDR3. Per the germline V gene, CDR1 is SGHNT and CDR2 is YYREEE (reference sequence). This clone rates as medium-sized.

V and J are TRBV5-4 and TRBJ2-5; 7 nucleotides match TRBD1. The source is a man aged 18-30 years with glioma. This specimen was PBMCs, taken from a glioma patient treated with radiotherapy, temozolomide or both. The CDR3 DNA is TGTGCCAGCAGCTTGGAGGGGACAGTCAACCAAGAGACCCAGTACTTC. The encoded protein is CASSLEGTVNQETQYF.